The clone carrying this T cell receptor (beta chain) was seen only a few times. Unmatched junction bases numbered 5, after V lost 5 bases and J lost 5 bases. CDR1 is LGHNT, CDR2 FRNRAP, per germline. This CDR3 is 14 amino acids long. A second PCR of about 7 to 12 cycles used a sample-barcoded 5' primer and a J-beta primer mix. At least 2.5 million CDR3-containing paired-end reads were obtained per sample. TCRdb independently ran MiXCR on the 5' RACE reads; one entry per CDR3 protein. Of around 780,000 distinct CDR3 sequences listed, about a quarter were seen once; the top ten hold around 3%. These data come from a study of blood T cells in healthy people across ages. The same data also went into a second study, on T cells of mothers and their children.

The V and J genes are TRBV12-5 and TRBJ2-5; 10 nucleotides match TRBD2. This TCR derives from a boy aged 5-17 years in good health. Material for sequencing was blood. The CDR3 coding sequence is TGTGCTAGTGGTGGCGAGACTAGCGGGGAGACCCAGTACTTC. It is translated as CASGGETSGETQYF.